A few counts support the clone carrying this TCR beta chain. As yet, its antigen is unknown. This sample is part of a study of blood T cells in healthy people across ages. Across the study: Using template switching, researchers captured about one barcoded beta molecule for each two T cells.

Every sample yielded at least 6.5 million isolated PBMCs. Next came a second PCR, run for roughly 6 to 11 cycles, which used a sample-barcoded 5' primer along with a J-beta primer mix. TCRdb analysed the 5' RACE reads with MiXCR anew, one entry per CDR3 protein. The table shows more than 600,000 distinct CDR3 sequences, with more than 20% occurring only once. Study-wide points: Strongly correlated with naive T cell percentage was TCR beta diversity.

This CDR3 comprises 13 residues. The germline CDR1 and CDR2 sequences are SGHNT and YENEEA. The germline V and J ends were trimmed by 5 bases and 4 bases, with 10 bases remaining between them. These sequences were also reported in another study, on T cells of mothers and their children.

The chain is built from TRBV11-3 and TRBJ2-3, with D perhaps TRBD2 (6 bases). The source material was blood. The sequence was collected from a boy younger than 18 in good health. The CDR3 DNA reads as TGTGCCAGCAGCCCGGGAGCCTCAGATACGCAGTATTTT. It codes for CASSPGASDTQYF.